These T cell receptor beta chains were read from a single sample in a study of blood T cell repertoires in COVID-19. TCRdb keeps only in-frame clones here, not all; method: immunoSEQ multiplex PCR. The sample contains some 270,000 clones, less than 95% of which appear only once. The sequenced material came from PBMCs or T cells enriched from blood (not recorded which). Receptor source: a man aged 35-49 years who had been exposed to COVID-19. CDR3s include the opening cysteine and the closing phenylalanine or tryptophan. Fields, in order: clone size, D gene, V gene, J gene, CDR3 DNA, CDR3 protein. The D gene is left open where the match is weak. Clone size is not always given. Where it is, it says once, few, many or a class for expanded clones.

>few|-|TRBV18|TRBJ2-7
TGTGCCAGCTCACCGACAAGTTCAAGCGGTCACGAGCAGTACTTC
CASSPTSSSGHEQYF
>-|-|TRBV27|TRBJ1-2
TGTGCCAGCAGTTTATCGCTCAGGGCGAATGGCTACACCTTC
CASSLSLRANGYTF
>-|TRBD2|TRBV4-1|TRBJ2-7
TGCGCCAGCAGCCCGCCGGGACTATACGAGCAGTACTTC
CASSPPGLYEQYF
>-|TRBD1|TRBV12-3/TRBV12-4|TRBJ2-1
TGTGCCAGCAGGGGGACAGGGGGCAATGAGCAGTTCTTC
CASRGTGGNEQFF
>-|-|TRBV14|TRBJ2-7
TGTGCCAGCAGCTCGTGGACGAGGGACGAGCAGTACTTC
CASSSWTRDEQYF
>-|TRBD2|TRBV28|TRBJ2-3
TGTGCCAGCAGCAACGGTAGACTAGCGGGAACAGATACGCAGTATTTT
CASSNGRLAGTDTQYF
>-|-|TRBV5-1|TRBJ2-1
TGCGCCAGCAGCCATAGCGATGAGCAGTTCTTC
CASSHSDEQFF
>-|TRBD1|TRBV27|TRBJ1-2
TGTGCCAGCAGGAGAGACAGGGGCCTCTATGGCTACACCTTC
CASRRDRGLYGYTF
>few|-|TRBV25-1|TRBJ1-4
TGTGCCAGCAGCGTGTTAGTTACAGGATTTTTTGAAAAACTGTTTTTT
CASSVLVTGFFEKLFF
>once|-|TRBV10-1|TRBJ2-3
TGCGCCAGCAGTGAAGAGCGGGCTAGCGGCACAGATACGCAGTATTTT
CASSEERASGTDTQYF
>-|TRBD1|TRBV5-1|TRBJ2-3
TGCGCCAGCAGCTTGGTAGGACAGGGGGCAGATACGCAGTATTTT
CASSLVGQGADTQYF
>-|TRBD2|TRBV7-2|TRBJ2-1
TGTGCCAGCAGCCTAGGCGGCGGGAGGACCTACAATGAGCAGTTCTTC
CASSLGGGRTYNEQFF
>-|-|TRBV9|TRBJ2-3
TGTGCCAGCAGCGTAGGCGACAGAAAGCTTACAGATACGCAGTATTTT
CASSVGDRKLTDTQYF
>-|-|TRBV5-3|TRBJ2-2
TGTGCCAGAAGAACGGGACACTCTCATCGGGGCCCCGGGGAGCTGTTTTTT
CARRTGHSHRGPGELFF
>once|-|TRBV11-2|TRBJ2-2
TGTGCCAGCAGCCAACAGGACGGGGAGCTGTTTTTT
CASSQQDGELFF
>once|-|TRBV15|TRBJ2-3
TGTGCCACCAGCAGAGGAGTCGCGGTTTCAGATACGCAGTATTTT
CATSRGVAVSDTQYF
>-|TRBD1|TRBV2|TRBJ1-5
TGTGCCAGCAGATCCGGGACAGGAGTCTCCCAGCCCCAGCATTTT
CASRSGTGVSQPQHF
>few|-|TRBV5-1|TRBJ2-7
TGCGCCAGCAGCTTGGCCACTAGTCTCGAGCAGTACTTC
CASSLATSLEQYF
>-|-|TRBV28|TRBJ1-4
TGTGCCAGCAGTAGCCCGGACAGAATTGCAACTAATGAAAAACTGTTTTTT
CASSSPDRIATNEKLFF
>-|TRBD2|TRBV25-1|TRBJ2-1
TGTGCCAGCAGTCAGGGACTAGCGGGCCTCGGGGATGAGCAGTTCTTC
CASSQGLAGLGDEQFF
>-|-|TRBV15|TRBJ2-1
TGTGCCACCAGTTCCCTAAGCTCCTACAATGAGCAGTTCTTC
CATSSLSSYNEQFF
>once|TRBD1|TRBV5-6|TRBJ1-1
TGTGCCAGCAGCTTGGACGGACAGGGCCGTGTGGCTTTCTTT
CASSLDGQGRVAFF
>-|TRBD2|TRBV6-2/TRBV6-3|TRBJ2-1
TGTGCCAGCAGTTACGTTACGGGAGAGGGCGGGGGGGAGCAGTTCTTC
CASSYVTGEGGGEQFF
>once|-|TRBV10-3|TRBJ2-5
TGTGCCATCAGTGAGCTTACAGACCAAGAGACCCAGTACTTC
CAISELTDQETQYF
>-|TRBD2|TRBV3-1/TRBV3-2|TRBJ2-7
TGTGCCAGCAGCCAGCGGGAGAAACGGAACGAGCAGTACTTC
CASSQREKRNEQYF
>-|TRBD1|TRBV2|TRBJ2-5
TGTGCCAGCAGTGATTCCAGGGGGCTTGAGACCCAGTACTTC
CASSDSRGLETQYF
>-|-|TRBV11-3|TRBJ2-5
TGTGCCAGCAGCAACGGAGGGGTGGAGACCCAGTACTTC
CASSNGGVETQYF
>few|-|TRBV21-1|TRBJ2-1
TGTGCCAGCAGCAATAGGGGCCCGGGACTAGCTAAATACAATGAGCAGTTCTTC
CASSNRGPGLAKYNEQFF
>-|TRBD2|TRBV5-1|TRBJ2-3
TGCGCCAGCAGACCCCGGAGCCGGCCTAGCGGACCCACAGATACGCAGTATTTT
CASRPRSRPSGPTDTQYF
>-|-|TRBV7-2|TRBJ2-3
TGTGCCAGCAGCTTACTTCGCGGGGGCACAGATACGCAGTATTTT
CASSLLRGGTDTQYF
>-|-|TRBV28|TRBJ1-1
TGTGCCAGCAGTCTTACCCCAGGGCGGGGTCAGAACACTGAAGCTTTCTTT
CASSLTPGRGQNTEAFF
>once|-|TRBV9|TRBJ2-3
TGTGCCAGCAAGGAGGGACCCCAGGAAGATACGCAGTATTTT
CASKEGPQEDTQYF
>-|TRBD1|TRBV9|TRBJ1-4
TGTGCCAGCAGCGTAGACAGGGGGAATGAAAAACTGTTTTTT
CASSVDRGNEKLFF
>-|-|TRBV20-1|TRBJ1-2
TGCAGTGGACAGTTGAACTATGGCTACACCTTC
CSGQLNYGYTF
>-|-|TRBV28|TRBJ1-6
TGTGCCAGCAGTGCCGACAGGTTAGACTCACCCCTCCACTTT
CASSADRLDSPLHF
>-|TRBD2|TRBV27|TRBJ2-1
TGTGCCAGCAGTCCGCCGGGACTAGCGGGAGAAAACAATGAGCAGTTCTTC
CASSPPGLAGENNEQFF
>-|-|TRBV19|TRBJ2-2
TGTGCCAGTAGTATAGCGGCGGGTATTCCTATTAACACCGGGGAGCTGTTTTTT
CASSIAAGIPINTGELFF
>few|TRBD1|TRBV2|TRBJ2-7
TGTGCCAGCAACCCGGACAGGGATTACGAGCAGTACTTC
CASNPDRDYEQYF